This entry concerns a single TCR beta chain. This sample stems from a study of blood T cell repertoires in COVID-19. At the level of the study: Samples of COVID-19 (acute and convalescent) were obtained from the United States, Italy and Spain. Nucleic acid was either cDNA or gDNA, and it came from T cells, B-cell-depleted T cells, or PBMCs.

In the original workflow: Reference gene primer amplification gave nucleated cell count estimates. Sequencing was performed with immunoSEQ multiplex PCR; in TCRdb, only in-frame clones are kept and a portion is missing. That table supplies the V and J calls and clone size; D and trimming were determined from the DNA. The sample consists of tens of thousands of clones, more than 80% of them appearing once. The CDR3 runs to 13 residues. The germline gives CDR1 SGHRS, CDR2 YFSETQ. V was clipped by 1 base and J by 6 bases, with 10 bases between them. The J gene is TRBJ1-2, the V gene TRBV5-1; no definite D call. Sequencing was performed on peripheral blood. This receptor was taken from a man over 45 with active or convalescent COVID-19. CDR3 DNA sequence: TGCGCCAGCAGCTTGTTGACGGGTGATGGCTACACCTTC. Amino acids: CASSLLTGDGYTF.